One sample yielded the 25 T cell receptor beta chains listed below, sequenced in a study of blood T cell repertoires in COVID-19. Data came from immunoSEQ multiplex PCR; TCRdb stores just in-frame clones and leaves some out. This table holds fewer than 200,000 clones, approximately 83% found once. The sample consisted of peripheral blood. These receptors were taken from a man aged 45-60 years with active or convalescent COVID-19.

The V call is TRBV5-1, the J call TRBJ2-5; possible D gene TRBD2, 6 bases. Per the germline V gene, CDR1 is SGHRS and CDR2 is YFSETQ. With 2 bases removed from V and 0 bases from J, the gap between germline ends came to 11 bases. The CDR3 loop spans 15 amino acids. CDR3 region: CASSFSGGDQETQYF. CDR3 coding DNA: TGCGCCAGCAGCTTTTCCGGGGGAGACCAAGAGACCCAGTACTTC.

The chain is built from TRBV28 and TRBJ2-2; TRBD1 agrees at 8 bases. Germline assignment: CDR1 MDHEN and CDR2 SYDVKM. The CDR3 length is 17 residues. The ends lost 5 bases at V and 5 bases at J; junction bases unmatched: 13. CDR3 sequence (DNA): TGTGCCAGCAGTACAAACCACCGGGACAGGAAAACCGGGGAGCTGTTTTTT. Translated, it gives CASSTNHRDRKTGELFF.

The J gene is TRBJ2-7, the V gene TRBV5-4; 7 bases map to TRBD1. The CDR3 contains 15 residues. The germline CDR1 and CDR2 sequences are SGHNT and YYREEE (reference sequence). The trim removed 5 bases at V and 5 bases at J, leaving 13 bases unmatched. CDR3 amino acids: CASRAGTEPSHEQYF. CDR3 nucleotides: TGTGCCAGCAGGGCCGGGACAGAGCCGTCCCACGAGCAGTACTTC.

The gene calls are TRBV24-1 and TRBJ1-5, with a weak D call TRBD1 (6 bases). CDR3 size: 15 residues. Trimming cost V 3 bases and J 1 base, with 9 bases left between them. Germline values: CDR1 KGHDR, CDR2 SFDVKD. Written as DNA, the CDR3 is TGTGCCACCAGTGATCCAGGGGCGAGCAATCAGCCCCAGCATTTT. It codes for CATSDPGASNQPQHF.

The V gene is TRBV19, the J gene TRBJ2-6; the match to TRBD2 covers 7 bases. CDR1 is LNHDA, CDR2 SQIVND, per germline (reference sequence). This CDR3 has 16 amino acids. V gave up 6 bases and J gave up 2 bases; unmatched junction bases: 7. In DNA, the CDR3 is TGTGCCAGTAGATCGGGAGGCCGAGCTGGGGCCAACGTCCTGACTTTC. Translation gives CASRSGGRAGANVLTF.

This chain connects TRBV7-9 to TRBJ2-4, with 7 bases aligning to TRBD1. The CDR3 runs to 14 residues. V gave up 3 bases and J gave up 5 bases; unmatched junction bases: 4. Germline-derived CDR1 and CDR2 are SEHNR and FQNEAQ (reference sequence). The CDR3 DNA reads TGTGCCAGCAGCTTTGGGGACAGCGAAAACATTCAGTACTTC. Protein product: CASSFGDSENIQYF.

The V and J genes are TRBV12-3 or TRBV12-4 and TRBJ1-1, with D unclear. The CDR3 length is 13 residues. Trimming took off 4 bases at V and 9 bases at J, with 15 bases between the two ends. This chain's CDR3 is CASSSSRVKQAFF. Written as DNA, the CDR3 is TGTGCCAGCAGTTCTAGCCGCGTGAAACAAGCTTTCTTT.

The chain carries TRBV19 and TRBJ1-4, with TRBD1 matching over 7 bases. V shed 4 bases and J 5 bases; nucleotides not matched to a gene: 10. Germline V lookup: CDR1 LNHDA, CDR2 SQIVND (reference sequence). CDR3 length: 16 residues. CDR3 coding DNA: TGTGCCAGTAGTACCCCCCGGGACAGTACGAATGAAAAACTGTTTTTT. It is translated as CASSTPRDSTNEKLFF.

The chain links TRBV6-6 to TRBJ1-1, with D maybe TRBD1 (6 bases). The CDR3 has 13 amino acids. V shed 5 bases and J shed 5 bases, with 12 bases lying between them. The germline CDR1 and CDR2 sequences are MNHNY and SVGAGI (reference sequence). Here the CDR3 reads CASSPPQGTEAFF. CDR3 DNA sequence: TGTGCCAGCAGTCCCCCCCAGGGGACTGAAGCTTTCTTT.

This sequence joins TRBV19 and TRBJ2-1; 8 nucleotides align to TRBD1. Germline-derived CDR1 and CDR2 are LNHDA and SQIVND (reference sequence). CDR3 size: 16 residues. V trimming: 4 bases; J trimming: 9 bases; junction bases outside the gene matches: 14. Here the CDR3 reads CASSTRDRLPFVEQFF. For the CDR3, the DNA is TGTGCCAGTAGTACCCGGGACAGGTTACCCTTTGTTGAGCAGTTCTTC.

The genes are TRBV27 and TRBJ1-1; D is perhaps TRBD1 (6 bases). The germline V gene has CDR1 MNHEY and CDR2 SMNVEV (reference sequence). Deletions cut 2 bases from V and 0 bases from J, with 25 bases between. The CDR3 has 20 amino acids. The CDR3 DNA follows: TGTGCCAGCAGTTTAAGGGGACAAATAGAATCCCAATCTATGAACACTGAAGCTTTCTTT. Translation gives CASSLRGQIESQSMNTEAFF.

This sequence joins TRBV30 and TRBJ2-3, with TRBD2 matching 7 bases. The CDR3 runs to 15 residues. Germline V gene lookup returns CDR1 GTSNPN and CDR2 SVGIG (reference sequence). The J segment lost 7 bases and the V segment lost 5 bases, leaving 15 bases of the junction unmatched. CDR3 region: CAWARPSGWGNTQYF. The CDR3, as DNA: TGTGCCTGGGCTAGACCTAGCGGATGGGGGAATACGCAGTATTTT.

The CDR3 DNA follows: TGTGCCAGCAGCACCGGGACAGGGGAAATCGGGGAGCTGTTTTTT. Translation: CASSTGTGEIGELFF. This chain joins TRBV7-3 and TRBJ2-2, with 10 nucleotides matching TRBD1. The germline CDR1 and CDR2 sequences are SGHTA and FQGTGA. CDR3 length: 15 residues. V was pared by 5 bases and J by 7 bases, with 7 bases of the junction left unmatched.

The CDR3 loop reads CASSLVGGHSNQPQHF. In nucleotides, the CDR3 is TGTGCCAGCAGCTTAGTGGGGGGTCATAGCAATCAGCCCCAGCATTTT. The chain combines TRBV7-2 with TRBJ1-5; D perhaps matches TRBD1 (5 bases). V lost 1 base and J 0 bases, leaving 10 bases between the germline ends. The CDR3 runs 16 residues. Germline assignment: CDR1 SGHTA and CDR2 FQGNSA.

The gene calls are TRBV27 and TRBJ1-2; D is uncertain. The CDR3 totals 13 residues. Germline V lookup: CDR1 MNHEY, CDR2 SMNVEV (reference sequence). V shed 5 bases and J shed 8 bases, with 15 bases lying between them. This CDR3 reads CASSPREGIGYTF. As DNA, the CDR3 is TGTGCCAGCAGTCCGCGAGAGGGTATCGGCTACACCTTC.

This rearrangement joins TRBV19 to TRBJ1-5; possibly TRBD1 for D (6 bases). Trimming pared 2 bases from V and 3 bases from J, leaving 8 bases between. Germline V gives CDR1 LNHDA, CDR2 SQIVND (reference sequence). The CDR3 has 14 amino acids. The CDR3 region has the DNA TGTGCCAGTAGTATATCAGGGGACAATCAGCCCCAGCATTTT. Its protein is CASSISGDNQPQHF.

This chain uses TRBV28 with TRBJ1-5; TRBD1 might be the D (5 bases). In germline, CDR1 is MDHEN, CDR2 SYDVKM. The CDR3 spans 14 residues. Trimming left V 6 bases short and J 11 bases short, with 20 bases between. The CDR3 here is CASSSRGGSSAQHF. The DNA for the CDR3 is TGTGCCAGCAGCTCCCGGGGGGGAAGTTCAGCCCAGCATTTT.

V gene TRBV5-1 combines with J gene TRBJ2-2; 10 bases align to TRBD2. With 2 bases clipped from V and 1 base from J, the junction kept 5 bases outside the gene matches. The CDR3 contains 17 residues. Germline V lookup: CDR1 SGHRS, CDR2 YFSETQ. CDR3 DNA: TGCGCCAGCAGCTTCGCTAGCGGGAGCTTGAACACCGGGGAGCTGTTTTTT. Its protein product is CASSFASGSLNTGELFF.

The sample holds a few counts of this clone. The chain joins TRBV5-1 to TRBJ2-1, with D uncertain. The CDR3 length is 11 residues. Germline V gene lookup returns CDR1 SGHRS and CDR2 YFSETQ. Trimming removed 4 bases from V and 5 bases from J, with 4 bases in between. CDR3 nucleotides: TGCGCCAGCAGCCTAAACAATGAGCAGTTCTTC. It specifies CASSLNNEQFF.

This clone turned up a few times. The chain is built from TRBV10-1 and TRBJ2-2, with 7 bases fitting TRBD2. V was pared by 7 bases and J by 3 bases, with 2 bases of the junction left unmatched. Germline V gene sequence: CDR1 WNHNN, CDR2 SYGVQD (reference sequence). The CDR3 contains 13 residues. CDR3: CASMGGYTGELFF. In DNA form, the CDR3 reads TGCGCCAGCATGGGGGGGTACACCGGGGAGCTGTTTTTT.

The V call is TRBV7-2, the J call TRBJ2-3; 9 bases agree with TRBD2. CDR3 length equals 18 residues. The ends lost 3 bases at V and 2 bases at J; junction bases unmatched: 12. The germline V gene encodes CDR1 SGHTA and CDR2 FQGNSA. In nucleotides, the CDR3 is TGTGCCAGCAGCTTCACAGGGACTAGCTTAACGAACACAGATACGCAGTATTTT. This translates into CASSFTGTSLTNTDTQYF.

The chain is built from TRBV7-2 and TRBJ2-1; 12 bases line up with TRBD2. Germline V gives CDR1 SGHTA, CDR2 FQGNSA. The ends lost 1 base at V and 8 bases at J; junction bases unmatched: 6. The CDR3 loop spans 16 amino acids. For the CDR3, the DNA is TGTGCCAGCAGCTTAGAGGAGACTAGCGGGGGATATGAGCAGTTCTTC. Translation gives CASSLEETSGGYEQFF.

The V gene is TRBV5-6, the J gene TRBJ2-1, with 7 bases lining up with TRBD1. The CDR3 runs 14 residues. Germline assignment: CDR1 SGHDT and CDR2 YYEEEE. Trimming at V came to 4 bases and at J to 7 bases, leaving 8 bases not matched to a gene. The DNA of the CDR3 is TGTGCCAGCAGCGGCAGGGGGTCTTTTAATGAGCAGTTCTTC. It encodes CASSGRGSFNEQFF.

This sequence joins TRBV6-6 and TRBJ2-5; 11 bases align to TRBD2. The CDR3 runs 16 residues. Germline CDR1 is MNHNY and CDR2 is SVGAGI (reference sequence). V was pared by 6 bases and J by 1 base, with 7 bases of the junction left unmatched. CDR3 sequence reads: CASRQIAGGPQETQYF. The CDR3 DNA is TGTGCCAGCAGACAGATAGCGGGAGGGCCCCAAGAGACCCAGTACTTC.

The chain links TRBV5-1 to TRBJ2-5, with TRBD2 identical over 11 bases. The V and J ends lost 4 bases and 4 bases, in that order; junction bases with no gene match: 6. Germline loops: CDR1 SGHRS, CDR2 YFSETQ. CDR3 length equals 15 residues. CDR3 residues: CASSQGLADIETQYF. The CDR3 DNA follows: TGCGCCAGCAGCCAGGGACTAGCGGACATAGAGACCCAGTACTTC.